This TCR beta chain emerged from a study of regulatory T cells in long-lasting Graves disease. This clonotype occurred a few times. This CDR3 is built from 14 residues. V was cut by 4 bases and J by 6 bases, with 15 bases left in between. Looked up from germline, CDR1 is MNHEY and CDR2 is SVGAGI. Combining iRepertoire HTBI primers with Arm-PCR of CDR3 regions, the authors built TCR beta libraries. TCRdb itself ran the multiplex PCR reads through MiXCR, one entry per CDR3 protein. The sample gives 310,000 or so distinct CDR3 sequences, around a fifth of which show up once; about 29% is in the top ten. Stated time point: persistent/refractory GD, antithyroid drugs over 5 years with positive TRAb. PBMC-derived RNA was used for the TCR library. Diagnosis followed American Thyroid Association guidelines for Graves' disease. Each patient gave 7 to 10 milliliters of EDTA-anticoagulated peripheral blood.

The chain carries TRBV6-5 and TRBJ2-5; D remains unclear. The source is a female donor with Graves disease. The sequencing used peripheral blood mononuclear cells (PBMCs), collected when the disease was refractory, from a patient treated with antithyroid drugs. For the CDR3, the DNA is TGTGCCAGCAGTTCCGAAGGCCGGCACCAGACCCAGTACTTC. Encoded protein: CASSSEGRHQTQYF.